A single T cell receptor (beta chain) is shown here with its context. Antigen: not known. This entry belongs to a study of OX40 agonist ivuxolimab in advanced cancers. Study results and caveats: It was not determined which antigens were specifically recognized by the peripheral T cells that had undergone clonal expansion.

Per the germline V gene, CDR1 is MDHEN and CDR2 is SYDVKM. This CDR3 has 12 residues. Trimming removed 5 bases at V and 1 base at J, with 5 bases between. Data came from immunoSEQ multiplex PCR; TCRdb stores just in-frame clones and leaves some out. Here the sample spans about 73,000 clones, 90% being singletons. The source of this sequence is an adult with an advanced solid tumor such as melanoma, head and neck, liver or kidney cancer. The material was CD4+ or CD8+ T cells sorted from blood, obtained in a trial of the OX40 agonist ivuxolimab. The chain recombines TRBV28 with TRBJ1-2, with D unresolved. CDR3 nucleotide sequence: TGTGCCAGCAGTCCCTTTAACTATGGCTACACCTTC. Residues: CASSPFNYGYTF.